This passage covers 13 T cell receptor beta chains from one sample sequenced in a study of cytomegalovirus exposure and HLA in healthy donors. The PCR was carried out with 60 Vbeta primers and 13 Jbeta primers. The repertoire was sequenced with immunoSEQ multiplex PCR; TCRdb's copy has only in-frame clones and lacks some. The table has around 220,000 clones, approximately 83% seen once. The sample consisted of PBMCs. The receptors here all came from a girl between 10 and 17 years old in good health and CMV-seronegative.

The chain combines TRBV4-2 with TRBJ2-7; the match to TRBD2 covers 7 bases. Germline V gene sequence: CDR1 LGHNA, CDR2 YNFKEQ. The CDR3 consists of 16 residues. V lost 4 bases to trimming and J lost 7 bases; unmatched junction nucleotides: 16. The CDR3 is CASSPDPGLVSREQYF. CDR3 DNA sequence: TGTGCCAGCAGCCCGGACCCTGGACTAGTTTCTCGTGAGCAGTACTTC.

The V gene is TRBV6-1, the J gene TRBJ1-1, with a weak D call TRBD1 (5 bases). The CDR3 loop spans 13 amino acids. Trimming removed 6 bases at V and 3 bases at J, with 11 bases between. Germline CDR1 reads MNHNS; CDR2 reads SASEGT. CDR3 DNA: TGTGCCAGCAGGACAGCGACCTACACTGAAGCTTTCTTT. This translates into CASRTATYTEAFF.

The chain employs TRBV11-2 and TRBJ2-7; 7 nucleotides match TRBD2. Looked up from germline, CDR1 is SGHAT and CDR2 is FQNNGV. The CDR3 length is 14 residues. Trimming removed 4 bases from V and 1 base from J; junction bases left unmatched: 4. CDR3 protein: CASSSRTSSYEQYF. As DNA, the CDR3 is TGTGCCAGCAGCTCTCGGACTAGTTCCTACGAGCAGTACTTC.

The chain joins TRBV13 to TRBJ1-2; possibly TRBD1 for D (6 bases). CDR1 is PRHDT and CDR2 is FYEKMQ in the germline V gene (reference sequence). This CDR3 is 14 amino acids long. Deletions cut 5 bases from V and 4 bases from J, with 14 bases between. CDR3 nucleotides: TGTGCCAGCAGCCTAACAGGGAGGGGCTATGGCTACACCTTC. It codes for CASSLTGRGYGYTF. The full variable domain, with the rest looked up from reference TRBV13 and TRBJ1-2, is AAGVIQSPRHLIKEKRETATLKCYPIPRHDTVYWYQQGPGQDPQFLISFYEKMQSDKGSIPDRFSAQQFSDYHSELNMSSLELGDSALYFCASSLTGRGYGYTFGSGTRLTVV.

Here the CDR3 reads CASSLNQNSYNEQFF. CDR3 coding DNA: TGTGCCAGCAGTTTGAATCAGAACTCCTACAATGAGCAGTTCTTC. The chain links TRBV6-5 to TRBJ2-1; D is unclear. The V gene lost 4 bases and the J gene lost 0 bases, with 10 bases spanning the gap. The CDR3 has 15 amino acids. Germline V gene data show CDR1 as MNHEY and CDR2 as SVGAGI.

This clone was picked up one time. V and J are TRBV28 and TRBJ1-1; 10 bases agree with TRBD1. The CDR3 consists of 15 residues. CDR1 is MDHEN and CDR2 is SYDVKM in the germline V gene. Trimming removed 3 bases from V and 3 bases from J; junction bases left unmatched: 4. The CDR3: CASSLGDRGYTEAFF. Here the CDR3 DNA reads TGTGCCAGCAGTTTGGGGGACAGGGGATACACTGAAGCTTTCTTT.

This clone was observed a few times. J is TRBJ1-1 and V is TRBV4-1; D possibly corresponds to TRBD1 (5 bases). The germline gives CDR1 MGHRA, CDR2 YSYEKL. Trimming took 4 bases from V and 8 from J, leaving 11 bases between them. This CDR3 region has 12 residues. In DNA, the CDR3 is TGCGCCAGCAGCCCAACCGACAGAGAAGCTTTCTTT. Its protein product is CASSPTDREAFF.

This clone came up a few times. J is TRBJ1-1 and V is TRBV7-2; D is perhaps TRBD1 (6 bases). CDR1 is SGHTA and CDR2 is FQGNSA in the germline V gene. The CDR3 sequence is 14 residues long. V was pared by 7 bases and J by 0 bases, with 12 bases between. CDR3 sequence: CASNHRALNTEAFF. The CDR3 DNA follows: TGTGCCAGCAACCACAGGGCCCTGAACACTGAAGCTTTCTTT.

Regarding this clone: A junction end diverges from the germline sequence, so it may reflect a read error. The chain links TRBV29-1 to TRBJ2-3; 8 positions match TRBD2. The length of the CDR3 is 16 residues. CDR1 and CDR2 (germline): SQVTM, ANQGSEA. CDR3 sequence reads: CSVEGGRSRNTDTQYF. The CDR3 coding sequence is TGCAGCGTCGAAGGCGGGAGGTCCAGGAACACAGATACGCAGTATTTT.

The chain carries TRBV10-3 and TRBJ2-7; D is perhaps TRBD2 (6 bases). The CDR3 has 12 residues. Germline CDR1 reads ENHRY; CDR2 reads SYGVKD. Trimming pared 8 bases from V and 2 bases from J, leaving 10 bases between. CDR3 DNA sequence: TGTGCCATCGGAGGGACCGCCTACGAGCAGTACTTC. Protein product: CAIGGTAYEQYF.

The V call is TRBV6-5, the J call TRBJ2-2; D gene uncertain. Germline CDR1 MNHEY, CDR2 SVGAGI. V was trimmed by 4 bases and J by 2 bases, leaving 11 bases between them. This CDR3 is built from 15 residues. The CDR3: CASSFEEPNTGELFF. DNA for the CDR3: TGTGCCAGCAGTTTCGAGGAGCCCAACACCGGGGAGCTGTTTTTT.

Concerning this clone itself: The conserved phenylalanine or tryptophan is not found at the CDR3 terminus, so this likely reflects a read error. Here the CDR3 reads CASSPIGGFSGYTL. The CDR3 nucleotides read TGTGCCAGCTCACCTATTGGGGGTTTTAGCGGCTACACCCTC. The chain joins TRBV18 to TRBJ1-2; maybe TRBD1 (5 bases). The CDR3 covers 14 residues. V was cut by 3 bases and J by 8 bases, with 16 bases left in between. Looked up from germline, CDR1 is KGHSH and CDR2 is LQKENI.

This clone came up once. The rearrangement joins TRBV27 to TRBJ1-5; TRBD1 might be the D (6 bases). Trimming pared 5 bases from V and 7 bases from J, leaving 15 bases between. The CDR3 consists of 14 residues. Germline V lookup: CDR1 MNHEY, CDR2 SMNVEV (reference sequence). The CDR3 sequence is CASSPGGAEQPQHF. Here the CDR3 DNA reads TGTGCCAGCAGTCCCGGGGGGGCTGAACAGCCCCAGCATTTT.